The T cell receptor (beta chain) described here comes from a study of graft-versus-host responses after intestinal transplantation. Concerning this clone itself: Its antigen is currently unknown.

Profiling relied on immunoSEQ multiplex PCR, and the TCRdb table lists in-frame clones only, not all of them. The data show some 140,000 clones, around 90% seen once. Germline V gene lookup returns CDR1 MGHRA and CDR2 YSYEKL. The CDR3 totals 14 residues. Trimming shortened V by 0 bases and J by 1 base, and 6 bases separated the two germline ends. The sequencing used unstimulated CD4+ T cells sorted from spleen or lymph node cells, collected before intestinal transplant. The chain uses TRBV4-1 and TRBJ1-1; a possible D gene is TRBD1 (5 bases). The sequence was collected from a human donor who received an intestinal transplant. The DNA for the CDR3 is TGCGCCAGCAGCCAAGACAGGGAGAACACTGAAGCTTTCTTT. It is translated as CASSQDRENTEAFF.